The entry below describes one T cell receptor beta chain. This specimen belongs to a study of blood T cell repertoires in COVID-19. Between the trimmed V and J ends, which lost 2 bases and 6 bases, there was a span of 17 bases. Germline values: CDR1 MDHEN, CDR2 SYDVKM. The CDR3 covers 16 residues. Assay used: immunoSEQ multiplex PCR; TCRdb lists only in-frame clones, some missing. This sample has 70,000 to 100,000 clones, with roughly 84% found just once. Source material: peripheral blood. This chain connects TRBV28 to TRBJ2-1, with a possible D match to TRBD1 (6 bases). This clonotype originated in a woman over 75 with acute or convalescent COVID-19. Here the CDR3 reads CASSLVHRDSLNEQFF. DNA for the CDR3: TGTGCCAGCAGTTTAGTGCACAGGGATTCCCTCAATGAGCAGTTCTTC.